These 2 T cell receptor beta chains were all obtained from the same sample, sequenced in a study of CD8 T cells in Susac syndrome. With random hexamers, roughly 0.45 to 1 ug RNA was reverse transcribed. MiXCR, run by TCRdb on the immunoSEQ multiplex PCR reads, gives a single entry per CDR3 protein. Among roughly 200,000 distinct CDR3 sequences listed, roughly 95% were seen once. The source material was CD4+ T cells from PBMCs. The receptor set was obtained from a human donor with multiple sclerosis.

The V call is TRBV27, the J call TRBJ1-1; 7 bases map to TRBD1. The CDR3 consists of 13 residues. Germline V CDR1 and CDR2: MNHEY, SMNVEV (reference sequence). Losses at the gene ends were 5 bases for V and 5 bases for J; bases not matched to a gene: 5. The CDR3 loop is CASSRTGVTEAFF. In DNA, the CDR3 is TGTGCCAGCAGTCGGACAGGAGTGACTGAAGCTTTCTTT.

This chain links TRBV5-4 with TRBJ2-3, with 12 nucleotides matching TRBD2. The J segment lost 2 bases and the V segment lost 4 bases, leaving 5 bases of the junction unmatched. Looked up from germline, CDR1 is SGHNT and CDR2 is YYREEE (reference sequence). The CDR3 covers 16 residues. DNA for the CDR3: TGTGCCAGCAGCCGCGGGACTAGCGGGCCCACAGATACGCAGTATTTT. Translation: CASSRGTSGPTDTQYF.